The 20 T cell receptor beta chains presented below share a single source sample, sequenced in a study of OX40 agonist ivuxolimab in advanced cancers. The protocol was immunoSEQ multiplex PCR, while the TCRdb copy is restricted to in-frame clones and leaves out a portion. The sample includes some 80,000 clones, just over 90% of them seen just once. The specimen was CD4+ or CD8+ T cells sorted from blood, collected in a trial of the OX40 agonist ivuxolimab. The receptor source for this set is an adult with an advanced solid tumor such as melanoma, head and neck, liver or kidney cancer.

The chain recombines TRBV27 with TRBJ2-7; D gene ambiguous. Germline values: CDR1 MNHEY, CDR2 SMNVEV (reference sequence). The CDR3 totals 13 residues. The germline V and J ends were trimmed by 5 bases and 0 bases, with 8 bases remaining between them. CDR3 in amino acids: CASSPRSSYEQYF. CDR3 bases: TGTGCCAGCAGTCCGAGGAGCTCCTACGAGCAGTACTTC.

The rearrangement joins TRBV12-2 to TRBJ2-7; the table assigns TRBD2, which was not confirmed against the DNA. TRBV12-2 constitutes a pseudogene. The CDR3 totals 22 residues. The CDR3 reads CASRLALRGYTSGRLRSYEQYF. CDR3 DNA sequence: TGTGCAAGTCGCTTAGCGCTTCGGGGCTATACTAGCGGGAGACTTCGTTCCTACGAGCAGTACTTC.

The count of this clone is one. The rearrangement uses TRBV5-1 and TRBJ2-2, with D tentatively TRBD2 (6 bases). The CDR3 runs to 15 residues. Deletions cut 6 bases from V and 4 bases from J, with 16 bases between. Germline CDR1 and CDR2: SGHRS and YFSETQ. CDR3: CASMGGASITGELFF. The CDR3 region has the DNA TGCGCCAGCATGGGGGGAGCGTCAATCACCGGGGAGCTGTTTTTT.

Comment on this clone: A junction end diverges from the germline sequence, so it may reflect a read error. The chain has TRBV5-1 and TRBJ2-7; TRBD2 is a possible D gene (7 bases). CDR3 size: 14 residues. Germline V lookup: CDR1 SGHRS, CDR2 YFSETQ. The CDR3 here is CASGFEGGTYEQYF. The CDR3 coding sequence is TGCGCCAGCGGCTTTGAGGGGGGGACCTACGAGCAGTACTTC.

The chain links TRBV7-3 to TRBJ1-1; no firm D call. V lost 2 bases and J 0 bases, leaving 4 bases between the germline ends. The CDR3 loop spans 13 amino acids. The germline V gene encodes CDR1 SGHTA and CDR2 FQGTGA. CDR3: CASSLSVNTEAFF. The CDR3 DNA reads as TGTGCCAGCAGCTTATCAGTGAACACTGAAGCTTTCTTT. The full variable domain, its missing parts supplied by reference TRBV7-3 and TRBJ1-1, is GAGVSQTPSNKVTEKGKYVELRCDPISGHTALYWYRQSLGQGPEFLIYFQGTGAADDSGLPNDRFFAVRPEGSVSTLKIQRTERGDSAVYLCASSLSVNTEAFFGQGTRLTVV.

The chain is built from TRBV30 and TRBJ2-3; D may be TRBD2 (5 bases). Per the germline V gene, CDR1 is GTSNPN and CDR2 is SVGIG (reference sequence). Trimming removed 5 bases from V and 0 bases from J, with 18 bases in between. This CDR3 spans 16 amino acids. The CDR3 protein is CAWRGSSRRSTDTQYF. Here the CDR3 DNA reads TGTGCCTGGCGAGGGAGTAGCCGTCGTAGCACAGATACGCAGTATTTT.

This clone was seen a handful of times. The chain recombines TRBV7-3 with TRBJ1-5; no clear D gene. The germline V gene has CDR1 SGHTA and CDR2 FQGTGA. Trimming left V 5 bases short and J 0 bases short, with 5 bases between. CDR3 length: 13 amino acids. The CDR3 is CASSIDSNQPQHF. The DNA for the CDR3 is TGTGCCAGCAGCATTGATAGCAATCAGCCCCAGCATTTT.

This sequence joins TRBV5-4 and TRBJ2-2; 8 bases map to TRBD1. The CDR3 length is 15 residues. The germline V gene has CDR1 SGHNT and CDR2 YYREEE (reference sequence). V was pared by 1 base and J by 3 bases, with 2 bases of the junction left unmatched. The DNA for the CDR3 is TGTGCCAGCAGCTTGCCGGACAGGGACACCGGGGAGCTGTTTTTT. Translation: CASSLPDRDTGELFF.

The chain recombines TRBV2 with TRBJ2-3; D uncertain. Germline V lookup: CDR1 SNHLY, CDR2 FYNNEI. Trimming removed 10 bases from V and 1 base from J, with 15 bases in between. CDR3 length: 14 amino acids. As DNA, the CDR3 is TGTGCCACCTCCAGGACCGCAGGCACAGATACGCAGTATTTT. Protein: CATSRTAGTDTQYF.

This sequence joins TRBV28 and TRBJ2-6; possibly TRBD1 for D (5 bases). With 9 bases removed from V and 1 base from J, the gap between germline ends came to 13 bases. Germline loops: CDR1 MDHEN, CDR2 SYDVKM. CDR3 size: 15 residues. The CDR3 DNA reads as TGTGCCAGTAGGTCCAGGGTTTCTGGGGCCAACGTCCTGACTTTC. Protein sequence: CASRSRVSGANVLTF.

This chain connects TRBV10-2 to TRBJ2-2, with 7 bases matching TRBD2. CDR1 and CDR2 (germline): WSHSY, SAAADI. The V gene end was trimmed by 6 bases and the J gene end by 7 bases; junction bases not matched to a gene: 8. The CDR3 contains 14 residues. CDR3 coding DNA: TGCGCCAGCAGGCACCCCGCTAGCGGCGGGGAGCTGTTTTTT. Protein product: CASRHPASGGELFF.

The rearrangement links TRBV29-1 to TRBJ1-2; no clear D gene. The CDR3 extends over 13 amino acids. The germline gives CDR1 SQVTM, CDR2 ANQGSEA. Trimming pared 7 bases from V and 7 bases from J, leaving 19 bases between. CDR3 nucleotides: TGCAGCGCTGTTCCTGGGAATGGCCTTGGCTACACCTTC. Translated, it gives CSAVPGNGLGYTF.

The chain is built from TRBV28 and TRBJ2-2; 9 nucleotides agree with TRBD2. This CDR3 comprises 13 residues. Trimming at V came to 10 bases and at J to 2 bases, leaving 2 bases not matched to a gene. The germline V gene encodes CDR1 MDHEN and CDR2 SYDVKM. In DNA form, the CDR3 reads TGTGCCACTAGCGGGACAAACACCGGGGAGCTGTTTTTT. Residues: CATSGTNTGELFF.

This clone occurred a few times. This chain joins TRBV7-2 and TRBJ2-7; no firm D call. The ends were cut back, 1 base at V and 2 bases at J, with 12 bases in the middle. The germline gives CDR1 SGHTA, CDR2 FQGNSA. This CDR3 region has 15 residues. CDR3: CASSLVGPAAYEQYF. As DNA, the CDR3 is TGTGCCAGCAGCTTAGTTGGTCCGGCTGCCTACGAGCAGTACTTC.

The V gene is TRBV11-3, the J gene TRBJ2-5, with 8 nucleotides matching TRBD2. V lost 5 bases and J lost 5; bases outside the gene matches: 7. There are 14 residues in the CDR3. In germline, CDR1 is SGHNT, CDR2 YENEEA. CDR3 in amino acids: CASSTREGGETQYF. CDR3 nucleotides: TGTGCCAGCAGCACCCGGGAGGGCGGTGAGACCCAGTACTTC.

J is TRBJ2-5 and V is TRBV7-2; unclear D gene. Trimming left V 7 bases short and J 0 bases short, with 9 bases between. The CDR3 is 13 amino acids. The V gene's germline CDR1 is SGHTA and CDR2 FQGNSA. For the CDR3, the DNA is TGTGCCAGCACCCGGACCTACCAAGAGACCCAGTACTTC. Amino acid sequence: CASTRTYQETQYF. The full variable domain, completed using reference TRBV7-2 and TRBJ2-5, is GAGVSQSPSNKVTEKGKDVELRCDPISGHTALYWYRQSLGQGLEFLIYFQGNSAPDKSGLPSDRFSAERTGGSVSTLTIQRTQQEDSAVYLCASTRTYQETQYFGPGTRLLVL.

This chain joins TRBV5-1 and TRBJ1-1; TRBD1 might be the D (6 bases). V lost 3 bases and J 0 bases, leaving 9 bases between the germline ends. Germline V gene lookup returns CDR1 SGHRS and CDR2 YFSETQ. This CDR3 is 14 amino acids long. CDR3 nucleotides: TGCGCCAGCAGCTCAGGGACATTGAACACTGAAGCTTTCTTT. This gives the protein CASSSGTLNTEAFF.

The chain recombines TRBV11-2 with TRBJ1-3; no definite D call. The CDR3 spans 15 residues. The ends were cut back, 5 bases at V and 0 bases at J, with 11 bases in the middle. CDR1 SGHAT and CDR2 FQNNGV come from the germline V gene. This CDR3 reads CASSTRGDSGNTIYF. CDR3 bases: TGTGCCAGCAGCACTCGGGGTGACTCTGGAAACACCATATATTTT.

The J gene is TRBJ2-3, the V gene TRBV4-1; 10 nucleotides align to TRBD1. V shed 6 bases, J shed 3 bases, and the junction held 9 bases outside the gene matches. The germline CDR1 and CDR2 sequences are MGHRA and YSYEKL. This CDR3 region has 16 residues. CDR3 in DNA: TGCGCCAGCAGAAGACAGGGGGCTTTCGCGACAGATACGCAGTATTTT. Its translation is CASRRQGAFATDTQYF.

This clone appeared a single time. V and J are TRBV19 and TRBJ2-1; D is ambiguous. The CDR3 length is 15 residues. V gave up 5 bases and J gave up 8 bases, with 19 bases separating them. Germline lookup yields CDR1 LNHDA and CDR2 SQIVND (reference sequence). The CDR3 DNA reads TGTGCCAGTAGTTGGCGGTCGAGTATGATGGATGAGCAGTTCTTC. Its translation is CASSWRSSMMDEQFF.